This entry is about one T cell receptor beta chain. The data stem from a study of blood T cell repertoires in COVID-19. Across the study: From the United States, Italy and Spain came samples of acute and convalescent COVID-19. The cDNA or gDNA used as material had been derived from T cells, B-cell-depleted T cells, or PBMCs.

As handled by the study authors: Estimation of nucleated cell counts relied on the amplification of reference gene primers. Profiling relied on immunoSEQ multiplex PCR, and the TCRdb table lists in-frame clones only, not all of them. That table gives V, J and clone size, and the DNA gave D and trimming. The profile covers 100,000 or so clones, with roughly 85% appearing a single time and around 4.1% taken by the ten largest. J gave up 4 bases and V 6 bases, and 9 bases lay outside the gene matches. CDR3 size: 15 residues. From germline, CDR1 is MDHEN and CDR2 SYDVKM. What was sequenced was peripheral blood. The TCR was taken from a man between 45 and 60 years old with acute or convalescent COVID-19. V gene TRBV28 combines with J gene TRBJ1-3; 7 positions match TRBD1. Written as DNA, the CDR3 is TGTGCCAGCAGGTCGGGACAGCGAGCAGGAAACACCATATATTTT. It specifies CASRSGQRAGNTIYF.